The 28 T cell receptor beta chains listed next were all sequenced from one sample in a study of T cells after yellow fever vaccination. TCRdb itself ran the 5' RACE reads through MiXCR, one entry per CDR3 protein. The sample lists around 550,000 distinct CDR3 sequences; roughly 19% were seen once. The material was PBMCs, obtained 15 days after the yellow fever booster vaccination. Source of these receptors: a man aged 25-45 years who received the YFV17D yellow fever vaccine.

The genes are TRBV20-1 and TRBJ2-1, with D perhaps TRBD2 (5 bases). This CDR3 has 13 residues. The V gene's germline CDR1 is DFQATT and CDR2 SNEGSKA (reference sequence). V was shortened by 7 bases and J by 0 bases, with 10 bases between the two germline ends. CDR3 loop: CSVRRASYNEQFF. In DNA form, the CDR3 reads TGCAGTGTGCGGCGGGCCTCCTACAATGAGCAGTTCTTC.

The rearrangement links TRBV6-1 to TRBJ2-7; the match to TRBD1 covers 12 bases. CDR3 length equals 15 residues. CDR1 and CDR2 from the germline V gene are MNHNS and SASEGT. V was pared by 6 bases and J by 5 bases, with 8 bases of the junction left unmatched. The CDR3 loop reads CASSRTGTGGDEQYF. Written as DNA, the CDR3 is TGTGCCAGCAGCCGGACCGGGACAGGGGGCGACGAGCAGTACTTC.

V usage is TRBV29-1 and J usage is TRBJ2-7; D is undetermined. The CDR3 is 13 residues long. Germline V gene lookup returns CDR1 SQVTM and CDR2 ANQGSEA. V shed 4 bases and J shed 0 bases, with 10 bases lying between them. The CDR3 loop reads CSVAGRSSYEQYF. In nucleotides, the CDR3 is TGCAGCGTTGCTGGCAGAAGCTCCTACGAGCAGTACTTC.

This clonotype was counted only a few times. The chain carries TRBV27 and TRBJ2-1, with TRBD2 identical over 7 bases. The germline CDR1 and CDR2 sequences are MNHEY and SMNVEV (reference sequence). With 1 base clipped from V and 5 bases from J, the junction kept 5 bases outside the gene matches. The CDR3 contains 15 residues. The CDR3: CASSLYTGGHNEQFF. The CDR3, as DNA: TGTGCCAGCAGTTTATATACGGGAGGCCACAATGAGCAGTTCTTC.

The CDR3 DNA reads TGTGCCAGCAGCCGAGCCGGGCCTCACAATGAGCAGTTCTTC. Translating it yields CASSRAGPHNEQFF. This sequence joins TRBV7-9 and TRBJ2-1, with D unclear. Trimming pared 5 bases from V and 5 bases from J, leaving 13 bases between. Germline CDR1 is SEHNR and CDR2 is FQNEAQ (reference sequence). The CDR3 spans 14 residues.

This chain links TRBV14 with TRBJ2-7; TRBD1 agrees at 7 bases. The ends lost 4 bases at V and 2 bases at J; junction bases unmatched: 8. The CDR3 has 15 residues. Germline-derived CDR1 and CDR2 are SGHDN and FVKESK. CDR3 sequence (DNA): TGTGCCAGCAGCCGAATGCCTGGGACAGCCTACGAGCAGTACTTC. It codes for CASSRMPGTAYEQYF.

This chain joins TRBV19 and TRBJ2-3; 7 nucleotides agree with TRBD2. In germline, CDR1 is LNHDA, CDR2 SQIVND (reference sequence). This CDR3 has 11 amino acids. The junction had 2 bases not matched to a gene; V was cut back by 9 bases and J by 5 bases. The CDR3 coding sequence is TGTGCCAGCGGACTAGTAGATACGCAGTATTTT. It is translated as CASGLVDTQYF.

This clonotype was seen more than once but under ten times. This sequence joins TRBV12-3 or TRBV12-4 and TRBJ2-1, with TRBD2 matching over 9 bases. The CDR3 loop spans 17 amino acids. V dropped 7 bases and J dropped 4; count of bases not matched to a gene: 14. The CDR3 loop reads CASTLGLLAGTYNEQFF. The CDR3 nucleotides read TGTGCCAGCACCTTAGGGCTACTAGCGGGCACTTACAATGAGCAGTTCTTC.

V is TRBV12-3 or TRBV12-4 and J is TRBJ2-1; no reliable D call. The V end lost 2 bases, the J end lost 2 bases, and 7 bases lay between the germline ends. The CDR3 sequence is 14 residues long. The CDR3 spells CASSLNPPYNEQFF. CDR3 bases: TGTGCCAGCAGTTTAAACCCGCCCTACAATGAGCAGTTCTTC.

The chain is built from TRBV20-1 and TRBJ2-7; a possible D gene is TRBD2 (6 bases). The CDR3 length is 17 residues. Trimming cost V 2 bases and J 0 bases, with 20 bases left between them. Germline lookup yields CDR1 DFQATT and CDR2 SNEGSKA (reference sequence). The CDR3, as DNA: TGCAGTGCTAGAAGGCTAGCGAGAGACCTTAGCTCCTACGAGCAGTACTTC. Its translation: CSARRLARDLSSYEQYF.

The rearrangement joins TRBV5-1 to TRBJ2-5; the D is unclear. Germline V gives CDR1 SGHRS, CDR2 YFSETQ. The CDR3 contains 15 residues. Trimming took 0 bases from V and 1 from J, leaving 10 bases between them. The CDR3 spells CASSLAPGSQETQYF. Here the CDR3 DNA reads TGCGCCAGCAGCTTGGCCCCAGGCAGCCAAGAGACCCAGTACTTC.

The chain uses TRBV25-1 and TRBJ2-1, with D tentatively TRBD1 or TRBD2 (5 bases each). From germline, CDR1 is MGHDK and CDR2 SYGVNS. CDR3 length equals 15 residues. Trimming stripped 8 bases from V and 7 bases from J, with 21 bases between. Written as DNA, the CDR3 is TGTGCCAGCGGAAGGGACGCAGGGTTTGAGAATGAGCAGTTCTTC. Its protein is CASGRDAGFENEQFF.

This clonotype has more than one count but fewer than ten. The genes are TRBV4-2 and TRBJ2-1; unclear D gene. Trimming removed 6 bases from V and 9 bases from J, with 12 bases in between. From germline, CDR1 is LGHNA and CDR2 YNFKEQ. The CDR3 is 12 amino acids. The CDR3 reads CASSMTRFEQFF. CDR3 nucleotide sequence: TGTGCCAGCAGTATGACCCGTTTTGAGCAGTTCTTC.

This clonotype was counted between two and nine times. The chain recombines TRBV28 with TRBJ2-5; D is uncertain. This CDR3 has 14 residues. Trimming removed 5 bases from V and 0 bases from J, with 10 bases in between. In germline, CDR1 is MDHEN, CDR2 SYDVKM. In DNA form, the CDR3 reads TGTGCCAGCAGTCCAATACGGTACCAAGAGACCCAGTACTTC. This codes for CASSPIRYQETQYF.

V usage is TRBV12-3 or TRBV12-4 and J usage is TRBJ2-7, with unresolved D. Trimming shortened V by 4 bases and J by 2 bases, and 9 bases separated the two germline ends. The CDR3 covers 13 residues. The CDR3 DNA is TGTGCCAGCAGTTCCCCCGGCGCCTACGAGCAGTACTTC. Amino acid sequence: CASSSPGAYEQYF.

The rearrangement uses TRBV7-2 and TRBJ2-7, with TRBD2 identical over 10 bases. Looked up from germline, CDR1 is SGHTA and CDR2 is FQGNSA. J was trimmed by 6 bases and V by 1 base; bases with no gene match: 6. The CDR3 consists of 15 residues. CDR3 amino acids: CASSLGKREGAEQYF. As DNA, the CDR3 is TGTGCCAGCAGCTTAGGGAAGCGGGAGGGCGCCGAGCAGTACTTC. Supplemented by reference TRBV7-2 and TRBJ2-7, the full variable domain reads GAGVSQSPSNKVTEKGKDVELRCDPISGHTALYWYRQSLGQGLEFLIYFQGNSAPDKSGLPSDRFSAERTGGSVSTLTIQRTQQEDSAVYLCASSLGKREGAEQYFGPGTRLTVT.

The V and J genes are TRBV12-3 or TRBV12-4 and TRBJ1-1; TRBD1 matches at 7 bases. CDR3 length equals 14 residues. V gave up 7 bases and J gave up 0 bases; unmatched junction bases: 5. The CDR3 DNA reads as TGTGCCAGCAAAACCGGGACAGTGAACACTGAAGCTTTCTTT. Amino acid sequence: CASKTGTVNTEAFF.

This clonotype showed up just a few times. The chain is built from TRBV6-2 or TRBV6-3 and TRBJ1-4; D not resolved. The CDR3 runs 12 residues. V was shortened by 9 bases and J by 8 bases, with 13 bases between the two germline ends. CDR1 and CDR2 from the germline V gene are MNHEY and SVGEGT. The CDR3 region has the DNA TGTGCCAGTTCAGGAGTCAGCGAAAAACTGTTTTTT. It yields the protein CASSGVSEKLFF.

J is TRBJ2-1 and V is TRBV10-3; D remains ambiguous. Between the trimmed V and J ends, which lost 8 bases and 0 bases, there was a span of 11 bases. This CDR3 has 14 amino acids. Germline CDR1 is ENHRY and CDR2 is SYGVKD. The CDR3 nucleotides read TGTGCCATCGGTGCAGATAGCTCCTACAATGAGCAGTTCTTC. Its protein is CAIGADSSYNEQFF.

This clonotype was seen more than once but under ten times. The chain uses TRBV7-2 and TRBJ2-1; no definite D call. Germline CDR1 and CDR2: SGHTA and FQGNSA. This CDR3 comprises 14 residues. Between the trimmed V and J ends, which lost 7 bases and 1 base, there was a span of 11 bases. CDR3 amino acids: CASIQHSSYNEQFF. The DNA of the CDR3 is TGTGCCAGCATCCAACACAGTTCCTACAATGAGCAGTTCTTC.

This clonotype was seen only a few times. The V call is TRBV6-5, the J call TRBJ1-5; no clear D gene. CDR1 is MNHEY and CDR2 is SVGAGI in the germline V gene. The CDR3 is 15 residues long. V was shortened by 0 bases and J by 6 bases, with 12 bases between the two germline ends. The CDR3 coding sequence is TGTGCCAGCAGTTACTCGGCAGGCTCGGCTCAGCCCCAGCATTTT. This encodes CASSYSAGSAQPQHF.

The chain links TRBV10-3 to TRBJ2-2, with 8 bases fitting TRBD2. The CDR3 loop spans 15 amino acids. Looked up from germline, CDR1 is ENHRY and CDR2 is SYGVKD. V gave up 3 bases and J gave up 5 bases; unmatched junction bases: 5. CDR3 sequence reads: CAISEAGVGTGELFF. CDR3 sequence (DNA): TGTGCCATCAGTGAAGCGGGAGTTGGAACCGGGGAGCTGTTTTTT.

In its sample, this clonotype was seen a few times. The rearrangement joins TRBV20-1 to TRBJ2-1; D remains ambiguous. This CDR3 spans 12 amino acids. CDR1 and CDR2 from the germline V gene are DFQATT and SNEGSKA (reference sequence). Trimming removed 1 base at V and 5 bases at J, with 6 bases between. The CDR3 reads CSARGTNNEQFF. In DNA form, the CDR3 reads TGCAGTGCTAGAGGGACGAACAATGAGCAGTTCTTC.

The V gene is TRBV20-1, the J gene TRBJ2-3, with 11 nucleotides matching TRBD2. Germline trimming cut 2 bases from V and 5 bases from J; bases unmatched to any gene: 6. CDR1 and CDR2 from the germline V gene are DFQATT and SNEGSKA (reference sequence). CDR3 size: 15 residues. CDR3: CSARRTSGPGDTQYF. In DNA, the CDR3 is TGCAGTGCTAGACGGACTAGCGGGCCGGGAGATACGCAGTATTTT.

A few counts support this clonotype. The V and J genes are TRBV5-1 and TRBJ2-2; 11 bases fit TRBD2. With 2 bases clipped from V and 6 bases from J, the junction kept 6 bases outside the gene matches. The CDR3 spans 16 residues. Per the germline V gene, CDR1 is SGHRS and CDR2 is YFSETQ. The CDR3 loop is CASSFTSGSRSGELFF. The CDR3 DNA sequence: TGCGCCAGCAGCTTCACTAGCGGGAGTAGGTCCGGGGAGCTGTTTTTT.

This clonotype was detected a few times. CDR3: CASSWETLLAKNIQYF. For the CDR3, the DNA is TGTGCCAGCAGCTGGGAAACCCTACTAGCCAAAAACATTCAGTACTTC. The V call is TRBV7-2, the J call TRBJ2-4; D uncertain. This CDR3 contains 16 residues. Germline V gene data show CDR1 as SGHTA and CDR2 as FQGNSA. V lost 4 bases and J lost 0, with 13 bases in between. Using reference TRBV7-2 and TRBJ2-4 for the parts outside the CDR3, the full variable domain is GAGVSQSPSNKVTEKGKDVELRCDPISGHTALYWYRQSLGQGLEFLIYFQGNSAPDKSGLPSDRFSAERTGGSVSTLTIQRTQQEDSAVYLCASSWETLLAKNIQYFGAGTRLSVL.

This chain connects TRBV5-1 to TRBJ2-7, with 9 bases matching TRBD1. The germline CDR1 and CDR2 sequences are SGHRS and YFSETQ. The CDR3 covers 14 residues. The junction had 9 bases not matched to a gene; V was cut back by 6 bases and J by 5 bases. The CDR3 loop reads CASTKGQGSDEQYF. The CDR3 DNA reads TGCGCCAGCACCAAGGGACAGGGATCTGACGAGCAGTACTTC. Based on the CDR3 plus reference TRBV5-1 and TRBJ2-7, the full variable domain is KAGVTQTPRYLIKTRGQQVTLSCSPISGHRSVSWYQQTPGQGLQFLFEYFSETQRNKGNFPGRFSGRQFSNSRSEMNVSTLELGDSALYLCASTKGQGSDEQYFGPGTRLTVT.

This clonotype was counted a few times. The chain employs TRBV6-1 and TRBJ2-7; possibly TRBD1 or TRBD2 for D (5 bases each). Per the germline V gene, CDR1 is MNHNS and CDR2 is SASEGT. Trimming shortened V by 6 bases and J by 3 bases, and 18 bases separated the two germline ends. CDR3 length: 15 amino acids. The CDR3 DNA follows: TGTGCCAGCAGGCCGGCTCCGGGACCCTTCTACGAGCAGTACTTC. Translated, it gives CASRPAPGPFYEQYF.